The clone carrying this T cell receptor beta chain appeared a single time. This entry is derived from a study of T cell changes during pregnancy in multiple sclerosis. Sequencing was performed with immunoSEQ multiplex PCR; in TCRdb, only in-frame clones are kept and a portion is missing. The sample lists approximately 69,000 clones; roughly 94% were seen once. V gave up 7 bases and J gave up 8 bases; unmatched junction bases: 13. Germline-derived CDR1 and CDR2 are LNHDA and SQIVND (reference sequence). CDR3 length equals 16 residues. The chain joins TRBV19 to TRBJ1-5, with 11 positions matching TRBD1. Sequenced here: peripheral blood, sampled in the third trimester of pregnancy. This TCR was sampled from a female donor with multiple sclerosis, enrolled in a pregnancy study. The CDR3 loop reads CASNQPGQGDRKPQHF. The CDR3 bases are TGTGCCAGTAACCAACCGGGACAGGGGGACAGAAAGCCCCAGCATTTT. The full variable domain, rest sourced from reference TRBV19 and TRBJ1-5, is DGGITQSPKYLFRKEGQNVTLSCEQNLNHDAMYWYRQDPGQGLRLIYYSQIVNDFQKGDIAEGYSVSREKKESFPLTVTSAQKNPTAFYLCASNQPGQGDRKPQHFGDGTRLSIL.